This is a list of T cell receptor beta chains from one sample in a study of blood T cells in healthy people across ages. TCRdb redid the calling of the 5' RACE reads with MiXCR, one entry per CDR3 protein. The data show approximately 780,000 distinct CDR3 sequences, around 25% seen once. These data also featured in a second study, about T cells of mothers and their children.

Specimen: blood. Every receptor here comes from a boy younger than 18 in good health. The CDR3 runs from the conserved cysteine through the conserved F or W. D genes are given only for firm matches. The size field is filled for only some rows; it gives once, few, many or a size class.

j_gene: TRBJ1-3
len: 13
abundance: few
d_gene: NA
v_gene: TRBV11-1
CDR3nt: TGTGCCAGCAGCCAACGGGGCGGAAACACCATATATTTT
CDR3aa: CASSQRGGNTIYF

j_gene: TRBJ2-3
len: 16
abundance: NA
d_gene: TRBD2
v_gene: TRBV3-1
CDR3nt: TGTGCCAGCAGCCCTCGGACCGGGGGGAGCACAGATACGCGGTATTTT
CDR3aa: CASSPRTGGSTDTRYF

j_gene: TRBJ1-2
len: 16
abundance: NA
d_gene: TRBD1
v_gene: TRBV29-1
CDR3nt: TGCAGCGTTGGGAGGGGGCGACACAAAGCTAACTATGGCTACACCTTC
CDR3aa: CSVGRGRHKANYGYTF

j_gene: TRBJ2-5
len: 15
abundance: few
d_gene: NA
v_gene: TRBV5-1
CDR3nt: TGCGCCAGCAGCTTAGGGGGGGCACGGGGTGAGACCCAGTACTTC
CDR3aa: CASSLGGARGETQYF

j_gene: TRBJ2-2
len: 14
abundance: NA
d_gene: TRBD2
v_gene: TRBV7-2
CDR3nt: TGTGCCAGCATGGGAGGGACTCACACCGGGGAGCTGTTTTTT
CDR3aa: CASMGGTHTGELFF

j_gene: TRBJ1-4
len: 14
abundance: few
d_gene: NA
v_gene: TRBV9
CDR3nt: TGTGCCAGCAGCGTACCGGGACACGGGGAAAAACTGTTTTTT
CDR3aa: CASSVPGHGEKLFF

j_gene: TRBJ2-1
len: 15
abundance: few
d_gene: TRBD2
v_gene: TRBV3-1
CDR3nt: TGTGCCAGCAGCCCCGGGGGGGCTGTACACAATGAGCAGTTCTTC
CDR3aa: CASSPGGAVHNEQFF

j_gene: TRBJ1-2
len: 14
abundance: few
d_gene: TRBD1
v_gene: TRBV18
CDR3nt: TGTGCCAGCTCACCTTTGGACAGGGGGAAGGGCTACACCTTC
CDR3aa: CASSPLDRGKGYTF

j_gene: TRBJ1-6
len: 14
abundance: few
d_gene: TRBD1
v_gene: TRBV5-1
CDR3nt: TGCGCCAGCACCATATCAGGGGGTAATTCACCCCTCCACTTT
CDR3aa: CASTISGGNSPLHF

j_gene: TRBJ2-3
len: 15
abundance: NA
d_gene: NA
v_gene: TRBV11-2
CDR3nt: TGTGCCAGCAGCTTAGGTAGGACTAACGCAGATACGCAGTATTTT
CDR3aa: CASSLGRTNADTQYF

j_gene: TRBJ2-6
len: 16
abundance: NA
d_gene: NA
v_gene: TRBV6-1
CDR3nt: TGTGCCAGCAGACTACCGGGGGCAGCTGGGGCCAACGTCCTGACTTTC
CDR3aa: CASRLPGAAGANVLTF

j_gene: TRBJ1-6
len: 13
abundance: NA
d_gene: NA
v_gene: TRBV7-9
CDR3nt: TGTGCCGGAAGGAGCTCCTATAATTCACCCCTCCACTTT
CDR3aa: CAGRSSYNSPLHF

j_gene: TRBJ2-1
len: 16
abundance: NA
d_gene: NA
v_gene: TRBV12-3/TRBV12-4
CDR3nt: TGTGCCAGCAGCCCCTGGCGGTGGAAGCCCTACGATGAGCAGTTCTTC
CDR3aa: CASSPWRWKPYDEQFF

j_gene: TRBJ2-7
len: 14
abundance: few
d_gene: TRBD1
v_gene: TRBV20-1
CDR3nt: TGCAGTGCTAGAGATCCGACAGGGGACTACGAGCAGTACTTC
CDR3aa: CSARDPTGDYEQYF

j_gene: TRBJ2-4
len: 16
abundance: few
d_gene: TRBD2
v_gene: TRBV5-1
CDR3nt: TGCGCCAGCAGCCGGAGGGGCCGGGGGGGCAAAAACATTCAGTACTTC
CDR3aa: CASSRRGRGGKNIQYF

j_gene: TRBJ2-7
len: 16
abundance: NA
d_gene: NA
v_gene: TRBV4-3
CDR3nt: TGCGCCAGCAGCCAGCTGATGGGGCCTGACTCCTACGAGCAGTACTTC
CDR3aa: CASSQLMGPDSYEQYF

j_gene: TRBJ2-7
len: 13
abundance: few
d_gene: NA
v_gene: TRBV6-5
CDR3nt: TGTGCCAGCAACGCGGTGAGCTCCTACGAGCAGTACTTC
CDR3aa: CASNAVSSYEQYF

j_gene: TRBJ1-2
len: 15
abundance: few
d_gene: TRBD1
v_gene: TRBV3-1
CDR3nt: TGTGCCAGCAGCCAAGATACGACAGGGGGCTATGGCTACACCTTC
CDR3aa: CASSQDTTGGYGYTF

j_gene: TRBJ2-3
len: 13
abundance: NA
d_gene: NA
v_gene: TRBV29-1
CDR3nt: TGCAGCGTGAGGGGCAGGGAGGCAGATACGCAGTATTTT
CDR3aa: CSVRGREADTQYF

j_gene: TRBJ2-7
len: 14
abundance: NA
d_gene: TRBD1
v_gene: TRBV5-4
CDR3nt: TGTGCCAGCAGCGTAGGGACAGTTGCGTACGAGCAGTACTTC
CDR3aa: CASSVGTVAYEQYF

j_gene: TRBJ1-4
len: 15
abundance: few
d_gene: NA
v_gene: TRBV7-9
CDR3nt: TGTGCCAGCAGCCTCGGGGGGGCAGGAGGAGAAAAACTGTTTTTT
CDR3aa: CASSLGGAGGEKLFF

j_gene: TRBJ1-3
len: 12
abundance: few
d_gene: NA
v_gene: TRBV20-1
CDR3nt: TGCAGTGCTATTGGCAGAGGAAACACCATATATTTT
CDR3aa: CSAIGRGNTIYF

j_gene: TRBJ2-5
len: 14
abundance: few
d_gene: TRBD1
v_gene: TRBV27
CDR3nt: TGTGCCAGCAGTCACCGGGACAGGGAAGAGACCCAGTACTTC
CDR3aa: CASSHRDREETQYF

j_gene: TRBJ2-5
len: 14
abundance: NA
d_gene: NA
v_gene: TRBV5-5
CDR3nt: TGTGCCAGCATCCCACAGGGACCCGGGGAGACCCAGTACTTC
CDR3aa: CASIPQGPGETQYF

j_gene: TRBJ2-7
len: 13
abundance: few
d_gene: NA
v_gene: TRBV7-9
CDR3nt: TGTGCCAGCAGCCTCGTACCGACCTACGAGCAGTACTTC
CDR3aa: CASSLVPTYEQYF

j_gene: TRBJ2-3
len: 11
abundance: many
d_gene: NA
v_gene: TRBV10-3
CDR3nt: TGTGCCATCAGGGACACAGATACGCAGTATTTT
CDR3aa: CAIRDTDTQYF

j_gene: TRBJ2-7
len: 13
abundance: few
d_gene: TRBD2
v_gene: TRBV20-1
CDR3nt: TGCAGTGCTACTAGCGGGGGGGCCAACGAGCAGTACTTC
CDR3aa: CSATSGGANEQYF

j_gene: TRBJ2-6
len: 18
abundance: many
d_gene: NA
v_gene: TRBV11-2
CDR3nt: TGTGCCAGCAGCTCTAGGGCAGGGGTTCCTCTGGGGGCCAACGTCCTGACTTTC
CDR3aa: CASSSRAGVPLGANVLTF

j_gene: TRBJ2-4
len: 15
abundance: few
d_gene: NA
v_gene: TRBV14
CDR3nt: TGTGCCAGCAGCCAAGGGTACCGAGGCCGGAACATTCAGTACTTC
CDR3aa: CASSQGYRGRNIQYF

j_gene: TRBJ2-1
len: 15
abundance: NA
d_gene: TRBD1
v_gene: TRBV12-3/TRBV12-4
CDR3nt: TGTGCCAGCAGTGGGGACAGGTTGTCCTACAATGAGCAGCTCTTC
CDR3aa: CASSGDRLSYNEQLF

j_gene: TRBJ2-3
len: 13
abundance: NA
d_gene: NA
v_gene: TRBV20-1
CDR3nt: TGCAGTGCTAGGAAGTTGAATTCTGATACGCAGTATTTT
CDR3aa: CSARKLNSDTQYF

j_gene: TRBJ2-1
len: 13
abundance: NA
d_gene: TRBD2
v_gene: TRBV28
CDR3nt: TGTGCCAGCATGGTGGGGGGGGACAATGAGCAGTTCTTC
CDR3aa: CASMVGGDNEQFF

j_gene: TRBJ2-1
len: 15
abundance: NA
d_gene: TRBD2
v_gene: TRBV28
CDR3nt: TGTGCCAGCAGTGTAACTAGCGGGGGGATCAATGAGCAGTTCTTC
CDR3aa: CASSVTSGGINEQFF

j_gene: TRBJ2-7
len: 14
abundance: NA
d_gene: NA
v_gene: TRBV3-1
CDR3nt: TGTGCCAGCAGCCAAGACGGCACCTCCTACGAGCAGTACTTC
CDR3aa: CASSQDGTSYEQYF

j_gene: TRBJ2-2
len: 12
abundance: NA
d_gene: NA
v_gene: TRBV5-1
CDR3nt: TGTGCCAGCAGTTTCCATACCGGGGAGCTGTTTTTT
CDR3aa: CASSFHTGELFF

j_gene: TRBJ2-5
len: 14
abundance: few
d_gene: TRBD2
v_gene: TRBV5-6
CDR3nt: TGTGCCAGCAGCCGGACTAGCTCTCGAGAGACCCAGTACTTC
CDR3aa: CASSRTSSRETQYF

j_gene: TRBJ2-7
len: 12
abundance: NA
d_gene: NA
v_gene: TRBV20-1
CDR3nt: TGCAGTGCTAGAGGGGGATGGTACGAGCAGTACTTC
CDR3aa: CSARGGWYEQYF

j_gene: TRBJ2-5
len: 17
abundance: NA
d_gene: NA
v_gene: TRBV28
CDR3nt: TGTGCCAGCAGTTTATCGGGGCCTAGAGTTGGCCAAGAGACCCAGTACTTC
CDR3aa: CASSLSGPRVGQETQYF

j_gene: TRBJ2-1
len: 15
abundance: few
d_gene: TRBD2
v_gene: TRBV30
CDR3nt: TGTGCCTGGAGTGTACCTAGCGGGGGATACAATGAGCAGTTCTTC
CDR3aa: CAWSVPSGGYNEQFF

j_gene: TRBJ1-1
len: 13
abundance: few
d_gene: NA
v_gene: TRBV29-1
CDR3nt: TGCAGCGCAGGGGACGCCGGATACACTGAAGCTTTCTTT
CDR3aa: CSAGDAGYTEAFF

j_gene: TRBJ1-1
len: 14
abundance: NA
d_gene: NA
v_gene: TRBV5-1
CDR3nt: TGCGCCAGCAGCTTAGGCACCGGGACGGCGGAAGCTTTCTTT
CDR3aa: CASSLGTGTAEAFF

j_gene: TRBJ2-3
len: 14
abundance: few
d_gene: NA
v_gene: TRBV7-3
CDR3nt: TGTGCCAGCAGCCTCGGAGGGTCGGTAGATACGCAGTATTTT
CDR3aa: CASSLGGSVDTQYF